The clone carrying this T cell receptor (beta chain) was picked up a small number of times. Antigen: not known. The record originates from a study of beta chain features in type 1 diabetes. Study conclusions and caveats: For Type 1 diabetes patients, all four CD4+ subsets carried TCRB CDR3s that were moderately but significantly shorter. Patients' naive, central memory and Treg TCRB repertoires seemed closer to one another than those of healthy donors.

From germline, CDR1 is MDHEN and CDR2 SYDVKM. This CDR3 has 17 amino acids. V shed 2 bases and J 7 bases; nucleotides not matched to a gene: 10. Sorted CD4+ subsets: naive, central memory, regulatory, stem cell-like memory (CD45RO/CCR7/CD25/CD127/CD95/CD27 panel). Expressed TCRB transcripts were sequenced after all isolated RNA was converted to cDNA. Some clones are missing from TCRdb's copy, which holds only in-frame ones; the method was immunoSEQ multiplex PCR. Of 310,000 or so clones listed, approximately 9.9% were seen once; the top ten hold roughly 0.99%. The sequenced sample consisted of central memory CD4+ T cells from blood. V gene TRBV28 combines with J gene TRBJ1-6, with 8 bases fitting TRBD1. The clonotype was recovered from a young man with type 1 diabetes. The CDR3 DNA reads TGTGCCAGCAGTTTACCCTCATCCGGGACAGGAAATTCACCCCTCCACTTT. Amino acid sequence: CASSLPSSGTGNSPLHF.